The 6 T cell receptor beta chains listed next were all sequenced from one sample in a study of cytomegalovirus exposure and HLA in healthy donors. Primers for the PCR totalled 60 Vbeta and 13 Jbeta. The protocol was immunoSEQ multiplex PCR, while the TCRdb copy is restricted to in-frame clones and leaves out a portion. The table includes more than 110,000 clones, around 75% detected once. Material: PBMCs. The receptors stem from a female donor in good health and CMV-seronegative.

This clone was counted a single time. The chain is built from TRBV29-1 and TRBJ2-7; no clear D. V dropped 3 bases and J dropped 0 bases, with 9 bases sitting between them. Germline values: CDR1 SQVTM, CDR2 ANQGSEA. This CDR3 contains 13 residues. CDR3 loop: CSVEARSSYEQYF. CDR3 bases: TGCAGCGTTGAGGCACGAAGCTCCTACGAGCAGTACTTC.

The rearrangement joins TRBV29-1 to TRBJ2-5; D is possibly TRBD2 (5 bases). The CDR3 contains 13 residues. The ends were cut back, 0 bases at V and 11 bases at J, with 16 bases in the middle. Per the germline V gene, CDR1 is SQVTM and CDR2 is ANQGSEA. The CDR3 reads CSVEDRAQREQYF. The CDR3 nucleotides are TGCAGCGTTGAAGATCGAGCCCAGAGGGAGCAGTACTTC.

This chain uses TRBV7-8 with TRBJ2-7; possible D gene TRBD1, 6 bases. The V and J ends lost 3 bases and 2 bases respectively, with 8 bases between them. Germline-derived CDR1 and CDR2 are SGHVS and FQNEAQ. CDR3 length equals 13 residues. The CDR3 reads CASSFRGPYEQYF. CDR3 coding DNA: TGTGCCAGCAGCTTCAGGGGTCCCTACGAGCAGTACTTC.

The V and J genes are TRBV6-5 and TRBJ1-3; no reliable D call. Trimming stripped 6 bases from V and 0 bases from J, with 12 bases between. CDR3 length: 15 residues. Germline CDR1 MNHEY, CDR2 SVGAGI. The CDR3 reads CASRGGGFSGNTIYF. The CDR3 nucleotides are TGTGCCAGCAGAGGCGGTGGATTCTCTGGAAACACCATATATTTT.

The CDR3 reads CASTSEPEDTEAFF. The CDR3, as DNA: TGTGCCAGCACCAGTGAGCCCGAGGACACTGAAGCTTTCTTT. The chain couples TRBV9 to TRBJ1-1, with D uncertain. The germline V and J ends were trimmed by 6 bases and 3 bases, with 15 bases remaining between them. The CDR3 sequence is 14 residues long. Germline V gives CDR1 SGDLS, CDR2 YYNGEE.

The CDR3 here is CASLDSPNTEAFF. DNA for the CDR3: TGTGCCAGTCTCGACAGCCCGAACACTGAAGCTTTCTTT. The genes are TRBV4-2 and TRBJ1-1; a possible D gene is TRBD1 (5 bases). Trimming pared 9 bases from V and 1 base from J, leaving 12 bases between. CDR1 and CDR2 from the germline V gene are LGHNA and YNFKEQ. The CDR3 contains 13 residues.